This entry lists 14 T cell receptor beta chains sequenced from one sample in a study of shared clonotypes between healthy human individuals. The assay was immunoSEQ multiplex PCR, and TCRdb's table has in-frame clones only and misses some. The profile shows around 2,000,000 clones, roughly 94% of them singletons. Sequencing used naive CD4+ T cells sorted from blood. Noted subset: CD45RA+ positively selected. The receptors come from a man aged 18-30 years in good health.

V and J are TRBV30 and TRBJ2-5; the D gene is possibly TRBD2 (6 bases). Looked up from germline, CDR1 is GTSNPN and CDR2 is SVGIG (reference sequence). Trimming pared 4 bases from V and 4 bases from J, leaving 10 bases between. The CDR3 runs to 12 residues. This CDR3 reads CAWNNGRETQYF. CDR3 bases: TGTGCCTGGAATAACGGGAGAGAGACCCAGTACTTC.

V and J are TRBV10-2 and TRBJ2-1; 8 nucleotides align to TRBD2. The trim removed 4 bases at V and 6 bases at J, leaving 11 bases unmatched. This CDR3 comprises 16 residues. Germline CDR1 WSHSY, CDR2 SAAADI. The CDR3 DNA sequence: TGCGCCAGCAGTGCTCCGGGACTAGTAAGTCTCAATGAGCAGTTCTTC. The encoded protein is CASSAPGLVSLNEQFF.

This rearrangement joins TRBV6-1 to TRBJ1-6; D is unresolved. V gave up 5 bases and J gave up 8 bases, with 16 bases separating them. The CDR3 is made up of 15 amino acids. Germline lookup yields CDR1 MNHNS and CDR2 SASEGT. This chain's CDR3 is CASSQTSFPDSPLHF. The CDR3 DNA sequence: TGTGCCAGCAGTCAGACGAGTTTTCCTGATTCACCCCTCCACTTT.

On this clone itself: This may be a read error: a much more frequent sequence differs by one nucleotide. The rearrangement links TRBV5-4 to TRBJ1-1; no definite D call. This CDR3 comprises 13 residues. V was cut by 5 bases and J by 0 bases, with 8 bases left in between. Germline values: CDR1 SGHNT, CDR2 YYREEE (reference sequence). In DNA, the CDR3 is TGTGCCAGCAGTACAGCTATGAACACTGAAGCTTTCTTT. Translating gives CASSTAMNTEAFF.

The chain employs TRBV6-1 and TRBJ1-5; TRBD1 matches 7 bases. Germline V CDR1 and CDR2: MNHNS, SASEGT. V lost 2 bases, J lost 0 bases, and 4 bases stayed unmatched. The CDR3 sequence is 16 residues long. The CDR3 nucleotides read TGTGCCAGCAGTGAAAAGGGACAGCTTAGCAATCAGCCCCAGCATTTT. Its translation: CASSEKGQLSNQPQHF.

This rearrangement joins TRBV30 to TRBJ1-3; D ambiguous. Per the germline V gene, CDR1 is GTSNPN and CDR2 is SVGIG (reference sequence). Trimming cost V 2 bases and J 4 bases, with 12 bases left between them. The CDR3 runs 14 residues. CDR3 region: CAWSIKPTGNTIYF. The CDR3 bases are TGTGCCTGGAGTATTAAACCAACGGGAAACACCATATATTTT.

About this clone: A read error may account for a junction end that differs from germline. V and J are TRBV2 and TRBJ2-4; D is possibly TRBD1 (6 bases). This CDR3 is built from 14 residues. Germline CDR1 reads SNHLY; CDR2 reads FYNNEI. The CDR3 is CASSEVVNRERWSF. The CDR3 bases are TGTGCCAGCAGTGAAGTGGTTAACAGGGAGCGTTGGAGTTTC.

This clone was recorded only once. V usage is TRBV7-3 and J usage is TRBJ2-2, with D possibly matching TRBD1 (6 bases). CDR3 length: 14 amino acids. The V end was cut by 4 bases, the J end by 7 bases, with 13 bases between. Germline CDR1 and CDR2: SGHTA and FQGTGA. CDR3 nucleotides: TGTGCCAGCAGCTACAGTCAGGGGCGCGGGGAGCTGTTTTTT. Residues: CASSYSQGRGELFF.

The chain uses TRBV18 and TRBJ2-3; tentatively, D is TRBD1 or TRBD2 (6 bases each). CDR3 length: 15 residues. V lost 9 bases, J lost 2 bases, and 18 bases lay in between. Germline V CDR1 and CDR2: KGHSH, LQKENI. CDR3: CASRPWGAPTDTQYF. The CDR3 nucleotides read TGTGCCAGTAGACCCTGGGGGGCCCCCACAGATACGCAGTATTTT.

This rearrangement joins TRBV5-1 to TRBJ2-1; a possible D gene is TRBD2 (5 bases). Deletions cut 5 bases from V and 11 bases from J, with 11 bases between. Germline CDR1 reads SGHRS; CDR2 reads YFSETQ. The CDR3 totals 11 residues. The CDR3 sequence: CASSPSTQQFF. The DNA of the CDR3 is TGCGCCAGCAGTCCTAGCACCCAGCAGTTCTTC.

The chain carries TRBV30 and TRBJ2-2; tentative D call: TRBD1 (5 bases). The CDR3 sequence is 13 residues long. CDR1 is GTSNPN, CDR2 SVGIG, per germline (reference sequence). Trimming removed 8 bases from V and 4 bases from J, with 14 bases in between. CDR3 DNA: TGTGCCCGTCAGACAGAAAGCACCGGGGAGCTGTTTTTT. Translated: CARQTESTGELFF.

In DNA, the CDR3 is TGTGCCAGCAGCCTCGGACTATCAGATACGCAGTATTTT. It is translated as CASSLGLSDTQYF. The chain links TRBV14 to TRBJ2-3; tentative D call: TRBD2 (6 bases). The CDR3 spans 13 residues. Trimming took off 4 bases at V and 4 bases at J, with 9 bases between the two ends. Germline V gene lookup returns CDR1 SGHDN and CDR2 FVKESK. Full variable domain (rest looked up from reference TRBV14 and TRBJ2-3): EAGVTQFPSHSVIEKGQTVTLRCDPISGHDNLYWYRRVMGKEIKFLLHFVKESKQDESGMPNNRFLAERTGGTYSTLKVQPAELEDSGVYFCASSLGLSDTQYFGPGTRLTVL.

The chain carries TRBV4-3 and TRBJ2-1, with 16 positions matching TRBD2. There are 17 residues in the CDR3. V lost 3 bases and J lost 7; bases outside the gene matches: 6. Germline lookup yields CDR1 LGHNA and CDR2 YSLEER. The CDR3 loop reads CASSQGLAGGPWNEQFF. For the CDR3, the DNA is TGCGCCAGCAGCCAGGGACTAGCGGGAGGGCCGTGGAATGAGCAGTTCTTC.

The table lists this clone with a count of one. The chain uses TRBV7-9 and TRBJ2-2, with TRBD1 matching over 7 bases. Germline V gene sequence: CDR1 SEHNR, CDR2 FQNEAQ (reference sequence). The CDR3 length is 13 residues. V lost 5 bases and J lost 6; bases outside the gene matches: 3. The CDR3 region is CASSVQGAGELFF. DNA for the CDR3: TGTGCCAGCAGCGTCCAGGGGGCCGGGGAGCTGTTTTTT.